These 30 T cell receptor beta chains originate from one sample sequenced in a study of cytotoxic CD8 clonotypes in ibrutinib-treated CLL. Sequencing was performed with immunoSEQ multiplex PCR; in TCRdb, only in-frame clones are kept and a portion is missing. The profile shows some 300,000 clones, about 80% of them singletons. This specimen was PBMCs, taken before ibrutinib treatment. The receptor set was obtained from a human donor with chronic lymphocytic leukemia.

The chain recombines TRBV7-9 with TRBJ1-3; the match to TRBD1 covers 9 bases. Germline values: CDR1 SEHNR, CDR2 FQNEAQ (reference sequence). The CDR3 spans 17 residues. V dropped 4 bases and J dropped 0; count of bases not matched to a gene: 7. CDR3 protein: CASSSGDRADSGNTIYF. CDR3 DNA: TGTGCCAGCAGCTCGGGGGACAGGGCTGACTCTGGAAACACCATATATTTT.

The table lists this clone with a few counts. The chain has TRBV2 and TRBJ2-1, with 7 bases identical to TRBD2. The CDR3 loop spans 13 amino acids. V dropped 7 bases and J dropped 3; count of bases not matched to a gene: 3. Germline V lookup: CDR1 SNHLY, CDR2 FYNNEI. In DNA, the CDR3 is TGTGCCAGCAAGGGAGGGAACTACAATGAGCAGTTCTTC. As protein: CASKGGNYNEQFF.

V usage is TRBV27 and J usage is TRBJ2-7, with D hard to call. Trimming shortened V by 4 bases and J by 6 bases, and 13 bases separated the two germline ends. The germline gives CDR1 MNHEY, CDR2 SMNVEV (reference sequence). This CDR3 contains 13 residues. In nucleotides, the CDR3 is TGTGCCAGCAGTTATACGAGCCGAAGCGAGCAGTACTTC. It is translated as CASSYTSRSEQYF.

This chain connects TRBV7-2 to TRBJ2-3; a possible D gene is TRBD2 (7 bases). The germline CDR1 and CDR2 sequences are SGHTA and FQGNSA. The CDR3 contains 19 residues. V was trimmed by 8 bases and J by 5 bases, leaving 32 bases between them. CDR3 DNA sequence: TGTGCCAGCCAGCCTCGGTCTCCTTATGCCCAGCGGGACATAGATACGCAGTATTTT. It is translated as CASQPRSPYAQRDIDTQYF.

The chain is built from TRBV19 and TRBJ2-5; D may be TRBD1 or TRBD2 (5 bases each). Trimming left V 4 bases short and J 2 bases short, with 14 bases between. CDR3 length: 15 amino acids. Germline loops: CDR1 LNHDA, CDR2 SQIVND (reference sequence). CDR3: CASSSLGEGQETQYF. The DNA for the CDR3 is TGTGCCAGTAGTAGCTTGGGAGAGGGGCAAGAGACCCAGTACTTC. Using reference TRBV19 and TRBJ2-5 for the parts outside the CDR3, the full variable domain is DGGITQSPKYLFRKEGQNVTLSCEQNLNHDAMYWYRQDPGQGLRLIYYSQIVNDFQKGDIAEGYSVSREKKESFPLTVTSAQKNPTAFYLCASSSLGEGQETQYFGPGTRLLVL.

This clone was detected only once. The J gene is TRBJ1-1, the V gene TRBV4-3; D perhaps matches TRBD1 (5 bases). CDR3 length: 17 residues. Deletions cut 0 bases from V and 5 bases from J, with 19 bases between. In germline, CDR1 is LGHNA, CDR2 YSLEER. CDR3 DNA: TGCGCCAGCAGCCAAGATATGACAGAGACAATCGGGACTGAAGCTTTCTTT. This encodes CASSQDMTETIGTEAFF.

The count of this clone is one. V gene TRBV2 combines with J gene TRBJ2-5; TRBD2 agrees at 8 bases. Germline V gives CDR1 SNHLY, CDR2 FYNNEI. With 1 base clipped from V and 5 bases from J, the junction kept 9 bases outside the gene matches. CDR3 length: 16 residues. CDR3 in DNA: TGTGCCAGCAGTGAAGGCCCCGGAGCGGGAGAGGAGACCCAGTACTTC. It encodes CASSEGPGAGEETQYF.

This clone was found once. The rearrangement joins TRBV28 to TRBJ1-1; D uncertain. The CDR3 sequence is 11 residues long. V lost 7 bases and J 10 bases, leaving 13 bases between the germline ends. CDR1 is MDHEN, CDR2 SYDVKM, per germline. The CDR3 here is CASIAGVGAFF. The CDR3 nucleotides read TGTGCCAGCATTGCGGGTGTGGGAGCTTTCTTT.

The chain recombines TRBV25-1 with TRBJ2-5; either TRBD1 or TRBD2 may fit D (5 bases each). V gave up 2 bases and J gave up 4 bases, with 5 bases separating them. The length of the CDR3 is 12 residues. The germline gives CDR1 MGHDK, CDR2 SYGVNS. CDR3: CASSEGGETQYF. The CDR3 DNA follows: TGTGCCAGCAGTGAAGGGGGAGAGACCCAGTACTTC.

The V and J genes are TRBV27 and TRBJ1-1; 7 nucleotides align to TRBD1. CDR1 and CDR2 (germline): MNHEY, SMNVEV (reference sequence). V gave up 4 bases and J gave up 4 bases; unmatched junction bases: 6. CDR3 length equals 14 residues. The CDR3 sequence: CASSSTGLGTEAFF. The CDR3 DNA reads as TGTGCCAGCAGTTCGACAGGGTTAGGCACTGAAGCTTTCTTT.

The rearrangement joins TRBV15 to TRBJ1-2; 10 bases line up with TRBD1. The germline gives CDR1 LNHNV, CDR2 YYDKDF (reference sequence). V dropped 8 bases and J dropped 4; count of bases not matched to a gene: 13. The CDR3 sequence is 16 residues long. The CDR3 reads CATYNSGQGDVYGYTF. As DNA, the CDR3 is TGTGCCACCTACAACAGTGGACAGGGGGACGTCTATGGCTACACCTTC. Based on the CDR3 plus reference TRBV15 and TRBJ1-2, the full variable domain is DAMVIQNPRYQVTQFGKPVTLSCSQTLNHNVMYWYQQKSSQAPKLLFHYYDKDFNNEADTPDNFQSRRPNTSFCFLDIRSPGLGDTAMYLCATYNSGQGDVYGYTFGSGTRLTVV.

The genes are TRBV21-1 and TRBJ2-7; whether TRBD2, the table's D call, matches the DNA was not checked. TRBV21-1 is shown as a pseudogene. There are 18 residues in the CDR3. The CDR3 spells CASSKDCYGGRNSYEQYF. For the CDR3, the DNA is TGTGCCAGCAGCAAAGACTGTTATGGCGGGAGGAACTCCTACGAGCAGTACTTC.

The rearrangement links TRBV7-2 to TRBJ1-2, with D perhaps matching TRBD1 (5 bases). This CDR3 comprises 17 residues. V was cut by 2 bases and J by 6 bases, with 22 bases left in between. Germline V gene lookup returns CDR1 SGHTA and CDR2 FQGNSA. CDR3 protein: CASSLNSIAGLKDGYTF. The CDR3 DNA reads as TGTGCCAGCAGCTTAAATAGTATCGCAGGGCTAAAGGATGGCTACACCTTC.

V and J are TRBV28 and TRBJ2-3, with 8 bases lining up with TRBD2. CDR3 size: 13 residues. The germline gives CDR1 MDHEN, CDR2 SYDVKM. The chain's CDR3 is CGAGEVGPDTQYF. The CDR3, as DNA: TGTGGAGCGGGGGAGGTGGGGCCAGATACGCAGTATTTT.

J is TRBJ2-2 and V is TRBV5-1; the D gene is possibly TRBD1 (5 bases). V was trimmed by 4 bases and J by 6 bases, leaving 13 bases between them. Germline assignment: CDR1 SGHRS and CDR2 YFSETQ. This CDR3 has 14 residues. As DNA, the CDR3 is TGCGCCAGCAGCCGTCAAGCAGGGTCCGGGGAGCTGTTTTTT. It yields the protein CASSRQAGSGELFF.

The chain is built from TRBV30 and TRBJ2-4; no firm D call. V gave up 0 bases and J gave up 3 bases, with 3 bases separating them. The CDR3 runs to 12 residues. Germline V gene lookup returns CDR1 GTSNPN and CDR2 SVGIG (reference sequence). The CDR3 region is CAWSVYKNIQYF. The CDR3 DNA sequence: TGTGCCTGGAGTGTATACAAAAACATTCAGTACTTC.

This clone was observed a handful of times. J is TRBJ1-1 and V is TRBV28; the D is unclear. V dropped 3 bases and J dropped 0 bases, with 8 bases sitting between them. CDR1 MDHEN and CDR2 SYDVKM come from the germline V gene. The CDR3 length is 14 residues. The CDR3 reads CASSLMGLNTEAFF. As DNA, the CDR3 is TGTGCCAGCAGTTTGATGGGGTTGAACACTGAAGCTTTCTTT. The variable domain in full, with the rest retrieved from reference TRBV28 and TRBJ1-1, is DVKVTQSSRYLVKRTGEKVFLECVQDMDHENMFWYRQDPGLGLRLIYFSYDVKMKEKGDIPEGYSVSREKKERFSLILESASTNQTSMYLCASSLMGLNTEAFFGQGTRLTVV.

This sequence joins TRBV5-1 and TRBJ1-1, with D tentatively TRBD1 (5 bases). V dropped 2 bases and J dropped 4 bases, with 9 bases sitting between them. The CDR3 is made up of 13 amino acids. Germline lookup yields CDR1 SGHRS and CDR2 YFSETQ. The CDR3 DNA follows: TGCGCCAGCAGCTTTGGGGGGATCACTGAAGCTTTCTTT. Protein product: CASSFGGITEAFF.

Here the CDR3 DNA reads TGCGCCAGCAGCGGGGGACATCTCGGATCCTACGAGCAGTACTTC. This encodes CASSGGHLGSYEQYF. The chain combines TRBV5-1 with TRBJ2-7, with D tentatively TRBD1 (6 bases). The CDR3 loop spans 15 amino acids. V lost 4 bases to trimming and J lost 1 base, with 15 bases between them. The germline V gene encodes CDR1 SGHRS and CDR2 YFSETQ.

The chain is built from TRBV18 and TRBJ2-7; TRBD1 aligns across 11 bases. Germline V gene lookup returns CDR1 KGHSH and CDR2 LQKENI. The CDR3 is 14 amino acids. The J segment lost 1 base and the V segment lost 6 bases, leaving 2 bases of the junction unmatched. CDR3 protein: CASSGQGASYEQYF. The CDR3 nucleotides are TGTGCCAGCTCCGGACAGGGGGCATCCTACGAGCAGTACTTC.

The chain couples TRBV4-3 to TRBJ2-1, with 12 bases that match TRBD2. V gave up 0 bases and J gave up 4 bases; unmatched junction bases: 4. This CDR3 contains 17 residues. Germline CDR1 is LGHNA and CDR2 is YSLEER. CDR3 protein: CASSQDPLAGGYNEQFF. In nucleotides, the CDR3 is TGCGCCAGCAGCCAAGACCCCCTAGCGGGAGGGTACAATGAGCAGTTCTTC.

The V gene is TRBV7-8, the J gene TRBJ2-1; unclear D gene. Per the germline V gene, CDR1 is SGHVS and CDR2 is FQNEAQ. The germline V and J ends were trimmed by 8 bases and 5 bases, with 4 bases remaining between them. The CDR3 is 10 residues long. In nucleotides, the CDR3 is TGTGCCAGCGGGGACAATGAGCAGTTCTTC. It codes for CASGDNEQFF.

The table lists this clone with a few counts. The chain employs TRBV14 and TRBJ2-4; the D gene is possibly TRBD2 (5 bases). Germline V gene lookup returns CDR1 SGHDN and CDR2 FVKESK. V was cut by 0 bases and J by 0 bases, with 9 bases left in between. The CDR3 is 16 residues long. CDR3 in amino acids: CASSQDQRLAKNIQYF. CDR3 DNA: TGTGCCAGCAGCCAAGACCAGCGGTTAGCCAAAAACATTCAGTACTTC. Full variable domain (remainder filled in from reference TRBV14 and TRBJ2-4): EAGVTQFPSHSVIEKGQTVTLRCDPISGHDNLYWYRRVMGKEIKFLLHFVKESKQDESGMPNNRFLAERTGGTYSTLKVQPAELEDSGVYFCASSQDQRLAKNIQYFGAGTRLSVL.

The chain is built from TRBV7-2 and TRBJ2-7; 14 bases are shared with TRBD2. This CDR3 comprises 15 residues. Losses at the gene ends were 4 bases for V and 6 bases for J; bases not matched to a gene: 5. Germline V gives CDR1 SGHTA, CDR2 FQGNSA. In nucleotides, the CDR3 is TGTGCCAGCAGCTCATTGGGACTAGCGGGAGTCGAGCAGTACTTC. This encodes CASSSLGLAGVEQYF.

The V and J genes are TRBV28 and TRBJ2-7, with 15 bases identical to TRBD2. Germline V gene sequence: CDR1 MDHEN, CDR2 SYDVKM. This CDR3 is built from 17 residues. V lost 2 bases, J lost 6 bases, and 8 bases stayed unmatched. This chain's CDR3 is CASSLLQPGLAGGEQYF. The CDR3 DNA reads TGTGCCAGCAGTTTACTTCAACCGGGACTAGCGGGAGGCGAGCAGTACTTC.

The chain joins TRBV9 to TRBJ2-1; 10 bases align to TRBD2. Looked up from germline, CDR1 is SGDLS and CDR2 is YYNGEE. Trimming took 6 bases from V and 4 from J; bases not matched to a gene: 4. The CDR3 contains 14 residues. CDR3 residues: CASTPGLAYNEQFF. In DNA, the CDR3 is TGTGCCAGCACCCCGGGACTAGCGTACAATGAGCAGTTCTTC.

The chain uses TRBV11-2 and TRBJ1-2; no firm D call. This CDR3 is built from 16 residues. The V gene's germline CDR1 is SGHAT and CDR2 FQNNGV. Trimming took off 0 bases at V and 2 bases at J, with 13 bases between the two ends. CDR3 nucleotides: TGTGCCAGCAGCTTAGATCTGGGGAGTAGGAACTATGGCTACACCTTC. This translates into CASSLDLGSRNYGYTF.

The rearrangement uses TRBV27 and TRBJ2-7, with 9 bases matching TRBD2. Unmatched junction bases numbered 12, after V lost 8 bases and J lost 7 bases. The length of the CDR3 is 14 residues. Germline CDR1 reads MNHEY; CDR2 reads SMNVEV (reference sequence). The CDR3 coding sequence is TGTGCCAGCGGTAAGCGGGAGGCCCTCGGGGAGCAGTACTTC. Translating it yields CASGKREALGEQYF.

This chain connects TRBV19 to TRBJ1-5; no definite D call. Germline V lookup: CDR1 LNHDA, CDR2 SQIVND (reference sequence). The CDR3 length is 13 residues. Between the trimmed V and J ends, which lost 6 bases and 4 bases, there was a span of 10 bases. The CDR3 DNA follows: TGTGCCAGTAGCCGACGTGAAAATCAGCCCCAGCATTTT. It codes for CASSRRENQPQHF.

The genes are TRBV5-6 and TRBJ1-2, with TRBD1 as a possible D gene (5 bases). Germline lookup yields CDR1 SGHDT and CDR2 YYEEEE. V was shortened by 0 bases and J by 7 bases, with 13 bases between the two germline ends. The length of the CDR3 is 14 residues. This chain's CDR3 is CASSLDGGVGGYTF. In DNA, the CDR3 is TGTGCCAGCAGCTTGGATGGGGGTGTCGGTGGCTACACCTTC. Full variable domain (remainder filled in from reference TRBV5-6 and TRBJ1-2): DAGVTQSPTHLIKTRGQQVTLRCSPKSGHDTVSWYQQALGQGPQFIFQYYEEEERQRGNFPDRFSGHQFPNYSSELNVNALLLGDSALYLCASSLDGGVGGYTFGSGTRLTVV.